The rows below give T cell receptor beta chains drawn from one sample of a study of CD8 T cells in Susac syndrome. Each CDR3 protein gets one entry after TCRdb re-called the immunoSEQ multiplex PCR reads with MiXCR. The profile shows more than 150,000 distinct CDR3 sequences, roughly 95% of them singletons. The specimen was CD8+ T cells from PBMCs. The receptors were sampled from a human donor with multiple sclerosis. Each CDR3 is given with its conserved first and last residue. A D gene is named only where the DNA matches it firmly.

CDR3nt: TGTGCCAGCAGCCGCCCCCAAGGGATCGAGCAGTACTTC
CDR3aa: CASSRPQGIEQYF
d_gene: NA
j_gene: TRBJ2-7
v_gene: TRBV13

CDR3nt: TGCAGCGTTCGGACAGGGGCCTACTATGGCTACACCTTC
CDR3aa: CSVRTGAYYGYTF
d_gene: TRBD1
j_gene: TRBJ1-2
v_gene: TRBV29-1

CDR3nt: TGTGCCAGCAGCTTAGACCAGCGGACCACAGATACGCAGTATTTT
CDR3aa: CASSLDQRTTDTQYF
d_gene: NA
j_gene: TRBJ2-3
v_gene: TRBV7-9

CDR3nt: TGTGCCAGCAGCACGGGACTAGCGGGGGGTTATGAGCAGTTCTTC
CDR3aa: CASSTGLAGGYEQFF
d_gene: TRBD2
j_gene: TRBJ2-1
v_gene: TRBV9

CDR3nt: TGCAGCGTTCGACAGGGATGGGGTTCACCCCTCCACTTT
CDR3aa: CSVRQGWGSPLHF
d_gene: TRBD1
j_gene: TRBJ1-6
v_gene: TRBV29-1

CDR3nt: TGTGCCAGCAGTTCCGACCCTGAGGGCGCTAATGAAAAACTGTTTTTT
CDR3aa: CASSSDPEGANEKLFF
d_gene: NA
j_gene: TRBJ1-4
v_gene: TRBV27

CDR3nt: TGTGCCAGCAAAGGCCGGGACAGGTATGATAGTGAGCAGTTCTTC
CDR3aa: CASKGRDRYDSEQFF
d_gene: TRBD1
j_gene: TRBJ2-1
v_gene: TRBV2

CDR3nt: TGCAGTGCTGGGGACAGGTCAGCCTACGAGCAGTACTTC
CDR3aa: CSAGDRSAYEQYF
d_gene: TRBD1
j_gene: TRBJ2-7
v_gene: TRBV20-1

CDR3nt: TGTGCCTGGAGGGGATGGGACTCCCCCGGCTCTGGAAACACCATATATTTT
CDR3aa: CAWRGWDSPGSGNTIYF
d_gene: NA
j_gene: TRBJ1-3
v_gene: TRBV30

CDR3nt: TGTGCCAGCAGTACCGACCTCGGAGGAGAGCAGTACTTC
CDR3aa: CASSTDLGGEQYF
d_gene: NA
j_gene: TRBJ2-7
v_gene: TRBV27

CDR3nt: TGTGCCAGCAGCTCCGGACTAGCCAACTACAATGAGCAGTTCTTC
CDR3aa: CASSSGLANYNEQFF
d_gene: TRBD2
j_gene: TRBJ2-1
v_gene: TRBV7-9

CDR3nt: TGTGCCAGCAGTGAAGACAGGGCGGACACTGAAGCTTTCTTT
CDR3aa: CASSEDRADTEAFF
d_gene: NA
j_gene: TRBJ1-1
v_gene: TRBV2

CDR3nt: TGTGCCAGCAGCCTACAGGACGGGGATTCACCCCTCCACTTT
CDR3aa: CASSLQDGDSPLHF
d_gene: NA
j_gene: TRBJ1-6
v_gene: TRBV7-9

CDR3nt: TGTGCCAGCAGCTTCCGGATCCATGAGCAGTTCTTC
CDR3aa: CASSFRIHEQFF
d_gene: NA
j_gene: TRBJ2-1
v_gene: TRBV7-8

CDR3nt: TGCAGCGTTGAAGAGGCTAGCGGGGGAAGGTATGAGCAGTTCTTC
CDR3aa: CSVEEASGGRYEQFF
d_gene: TRBD2
j_gene: TRBJ2-1
v_gene: TRBV29-1

CDR3nt: TGCAGCGTCGGACTAGACTACGAGCAGTACTTC
CDR3aa: CSVGLDYEQYF
d_gene: TRBD2
j_gene: TRBJ2-7
v_gene: TRBV29-1

CDR3nt: TGTGCCAGCAGCCAAGATTGGGACGAGGGGGAGACCCAGTACTTC
CDR3aa: CASSQDWDEGETQYF
d_gene: NA
j_gene: TRBJ2-5
v_gene: TRBV4-2

CDR3nt: TGCAGCGTTACGGGTTTGGGACAGCACACAGATACGCAGTATTTT
CDR3aa: CSVTGLGQHTDTQYF
d_gene: TRBD1
j_gene: TRBJ2-3
v_gene: TRBV29-1

CDR3nt: TGTGCCTGGGACACAGGAGATAACACTGAAGCTTTCTTT
CDR3aa: CAWDTGDNTEAFF
d_gene: NA
j_gene: TRBJ1-1
v_gene: TRBV30

CDR3nt: TGTGCCTGGAGTGTGGACTTTAGGGCGGCGGGAGATTCACCCCTCCACTTT
CDR3aa: CAWSVDFRAAGDSPLHF
d_gene: NA
j_gene: TRBJ1-6
v_gene: TRBV30

CDR3nt: TGCGCCAGCAGCGATGAGGTGTGGGCTTTCTTT
CDR3aa: CASSDEVWAFF
d_gene: NA
j_gene: TRBJ1-1
v_gene: TRBV5-1

CDR3nt: TGTGCCAGCAGCTCTCTACAGGGGATGGATGAAAAACTGTTTTTT
CDR3aa: CASSSLQGMDEKLFF
d_gene: TRBD1
j_gene: TRBJ1-4
v_gene: TRBV7-9

CDR3nt: TGTGCCTGGAGTGTGGGAGGGATGGGCACTGAAGCTTTCTTT
CDR3aa: CAWSVGGMGTEAFF
d_gene: NA
j_gene: TRBJ1-1
v_gene: TRBV30

CDR3nt: TGTGCCAGCAGTTTGTGGGACCCATACAATGAGCAGTTCTTC
CDR3aa: CASSLWDPYNEQFF
d_gene: NA
j_gene: TRBJ2-1
v_gene: TRBV12-3/TRBV12-4